The sequence of this T cell receptor (beta chain) was determined in a study of blood T cells in healthy people across ages. This CDR3 has 13 amino acids. Germline assignment: CDR1 KGHDR and CDR2 SFDVKD. Note on this clonotype: At one boundary the junction diverges from the germline segment, which might be a read error.

Primed by a sample-barcoded 5' primer and a J-beta primer mix, a second PCR proceeded for about 6 to 12 cycles. In TCRdb, the 5' RACE reads were re-called with MiXCR into one record per CDR3 protein. This repertoire shows 1.8 million or so distinct CDR3 sequences, roughly two fifths found once; its top ten account for roughly 23%. The TCR sequence derives from a human donor in good health. The J gene is TRBJ1-6, the V gene TRBV24-1; TRBD1 matches 7 bases. Material for sequencing was blood. The CDR3 here is CATADRRGGPRHF. The CDR3 DNA sequence: TGTGCCACCGCGGACAGGAGGGGGGGACCCCGCCACTTT.